This T cell receptor beta chain appears in the sequencing data of a study of a mutant IDH1 vaccine in newly diagnosed glioma. Study-level information: Before enrollment, patients got radiotherapy alone, temozolomide alone, or mostly the combination.

Time point described: week 47, end of study. Vaccination comprised doses that each held 300 ug of mutant IDH1 20-mer peptide, plus topical imiquimod. For this clone: Its antigen is undetermined.

This CDR3 has 13 residues. CDR1 and CDR2 (germline): SEHNR, FQNEAQ (reference sequence). V was clipped by 4 bases and J by 2 bases, with 8 bases between them. The protocol was immunoSEQ multiplex PCR, while the TCRdb copy is restricted to in-frame clones and leaves out a portion. The table has over 30,000 clones, approximately 87% seen once. This receptor was identified in a woman aged 25-40 years with glioma. This chain connects TRBV7-9 to TRBJ1-1, with D uncertain. The specimen was PBMCs, collected from a glioma patient whose treatment included an IDH1 peptide vaccine. The CDR3 region has the DNA TGTGCCAGCAGCTCGCAGGAAAACACTGAAGCTTTCTTT. Its translation is CASSSQENTEAFF.